This note documents a single T cell receptor (beta chain) sequence. The antigen is undetermined. The germline V gene has CDR1 SEHNR and CDR2 FQNEAQ (reference sequence). Trimming shortened V by 4 bases and J by 5 bases, and 2 bases separated the two germline ends. This CDR3 has 10 residues. Vbeta (60) and Jbeta (13) primers were used in the PCR. The repertoire was sequenced with immunoSEQ multiplex PCR; TCRdb's copy has only in-frame clones and lacks some. The sample holds about 64,000 clones; over 70% are singletons and the top ten take more than 4.5%. The sample comes from a study of cytomegalovirus exposure and HLA in healthy donors. Study-level results: Presence/absence analyses took donor sequencing depth as roughly uniform. The investigators catalogued 160 or so TCR beta chains as cytomegalovirus-associated.

The sequence came from a male donor in good health and CMV-seropositive. This sequence joins TRBV7-9 and TRBJ1-2; no reliable D call. Sequencing input: PBMCs. DNA of the CDR3: TGTGCCAGCAGCTCGTATGGCTACACCTTC. Its translation is CASSSYGYTF.